Listed below are T cell receptor beta chains from one sample, sequenced in a study of T cell responses to AZD1222 COVID-19 vaccine. Clones were sequenced by immunoSEQ multiplex PCR, and TCRdb holds only the in-frame ones, with some missing. The table records under 150,000 clones, about 89% of them present only once. This specimen consisted of peripheral blood, obtained on day 0 of AZD1222 vaccination. The receptors here all came from an adult in good health. Each CDR3 is given with its conserved first and last residue. The D gene is left open where the match is weak. Size values are once, few and many counts, or a class for expanded clones, and some rows have none.

V	D	size	J	DNA	CDR3
TRBV5-6	NA	NA	TRBJ2-7	TGTGCCAGCAGCTTGGCCGGACGAACAACCTACGAGCAGTACTTC	CASSLAGRTTYEQYF
TRBV21-1	NA	NA	TRBJ2-5	TGTGCCAGTCAAGCAAGGGGGGCTAGCGGAGAGACCCAGTACTTC	CASQARGASGETQYF
TRBV5-1	NA	once	TRBJ2-2	TGCGCCAGCAGCTTGGGACAGAGCAACACCGGGGAGCTGTTTTTT	CASSLGQSNTGELFF
TRBV19	NA	NA	TRBJ1-5	TGTGCCAGTAGTCAGTCAGGATATAGCAATCAGCCCCAGCATTTT	CASSQSGYSNQPQHF
TRBV30	NA	NA	TRBJ2-7	TGTGCCTGGAACATGGGACTGTCCTACGAGCAGTACTTC	CAWNMGLSYEQYF
TRBV5-1	TRBD1	NA	TRBJ1-3	TGCGCCAGCAGCCTCACAGGGGGCCAAGGAAACACCATATATTTT	CASSLTGGQGNTIYF
TRBV11-3	NA	once	TRBJ2-1	TGTGCCAGCAGCTCGCCTGGGGCAGGTAATAGCAATGAGCAGTTCTTC	CASSSPGAGNSNEQFF
TRBV4-1	NA	NA	TRBJ2-1	TGCGCCAGCAGCCAAGATCTGAGGGACTCACAGTTCTTC	CASSQDLRDSQFF
TRBV29-1	NA	NA	TRBJ2-2	TGCAGCCCCCGAGCTACCGGGGAGCTGTTTTTT	CSPRATGELFF
TRBV18	NA	NA	TRBJ1-1	TGTGCCAGCTCACCTACGGGGAACACTGAAGCTTTCTTT	CASSPTGNTEAFF
TRBV18	TRBD1	NA	TRBJ1-1	TGTGCCAGCTCACGGGACAGGGCGACTGAAGCTTTCTTT	CASSRDRATEAFF
TRBV11-3	TRBD2	NA	TRBJ2-1	TGTGCCAGCAGCTTAGGACTAGCGGGGTACAATGAGCAGTTCTTC	CASSLGLAGYNEQFF
TRBV9	TRBD1	NA	TRBJ1-3	TGTGCCAGCAGCGAAACAGGGGATGGAAACACCATATATTTT	CASSETGDGNTIYF
TRBV29-1	TRBD1	NA	TRBJ2-5	TGCAGCGTTGTTCCAGGGGGCCCAGAGACCCAGTACTTC	CSVVPGGPETQYF
TRBV27	NA	once	TRBJ1-1	TGTGCCAGCAGTTCGCTACCGAGGCTGAACACTGAAGCTTTCTTT	CASSSLPRLNTEAFF
TRBV5-6	NA	NA	TRBJ1-2	TGTGCCAGCCACGGGGGAGGTTTTAACTATGGCTACACCTTC	CASHGGGFNYGYTF
TRBV7-9	NA	NA	TRBJ2-5	TGTGCCAGCAGCCTACGCCTCAGGGGGGGTTCGGGAGAGACCCAGTACTTC	CASSLRLRGGSGETQYF
TRBV15	NA	NA	TRBJ1-5	TGTGCCACCAGCAGAGATCAGGAGTGGTACAGCAATCAGCCCCAGCATTTT	CATSRDQEWYSNQPQHF
TRBV14	NA	NA	TRBJ2-1	TGTGCCAGCAGCCAGAGCGGAGGGGGCTCCTACAATGAGCAGTTCTTC	CASSQSGGGSYNEQFF
TRBV18	NA	once	TRBJ1-1	TGTGCCAGCTCACTGACAGGAACTGAAGCTTTCTTT	CASSLTGTEAFF
TRBV3-1/TRBV3-2	NA	NA	TRBJ2-5	TGTGCCAGCAGCCAAGACCATGCCTCAGAGACCCAGTACTTC	CASSQDHASETQYF
TRBV5-1	NA	NA	TRBJ2-1	TGCGCCAGCAGCGGGGGGACAGCCTACAATGAGCAGTTCTTC	CASSGGTAYNEQFF
TRBV18	NA	NA	TRBJ2-6	TGTGCCAGCTCACCTCAGGTAGTTGGGGCCAACGTCCTGACTTTC	CASSPQVVGANVLTF
TRBV12-5	NA	NA	TRBJ1-1	TGTGCTAGTGGTTTTGCCAGGCGGAACACTGAAGCTTTCTTT	CASGFARRNTEAFF
TRBV6-1	NA	NA	TRBJ2-3	TGTGCCAGCAGTGAGAGGTTCACAGATACGCAGTATTTT	CASSERFTDTQYF
TRBV7-8	NA	NA	TRBJ1-2	TGTGCCAGCAGCTTAGAAGGAGGCAACTACTATGGCTACACCTTC	CASSLEGGNYYGYTF
TRBV4-3	NA	NA	TRBJ2-5	TGCGCCAGCAGCCAAGCGTCCACAAGGGGGGAGACCCAGTACTTC	CASSQASTRGETQYF
TRBV5-1	NA	NA	TRBJ1-2	TGCGCCAGCAGACCCGAGGCACTATATGGCTACACCTTC	CASRPEALYGYTF
TRBV9	NA	NA	TRBJ2-2	TGTGCCAGCAGCGTGGAACCTACTACCGGGGAGCTGTTTTTT	CASSVEPTTGELFF
TRBV4-3	NA	NA	TRBJ2-2	TGCGCCAGCAGCCAAGACGGGGGAGGCCTCGGGGAGCTGTTTTTT	CASSQDGGGLGELFF
TRBV5-1	TRBD2	NA	TRBJ2-5	TGCGCCAGCAGCCTCGGGAGCGGGAGCGGAGAGACCCAGTACTTC	CASSLGSGSGETQYF
TRBV19	TRBD1	few	TRBJ1-1	TGTGCCAGTAGTCTCCGACAGGGCACTGAAGCTTTCTTT	CASSLRQGTEAFF